These 5 T cell receptor beta chains were sequenced from one sample in a study of shared clonotypes between healthy human individuals. The assay was immunoSEQ multiplex PCR, and TCRdb's table has in-frame clones only and misses some. The sample carries hundreds of thousands of clones, about 74% recorded once. Input material: memory CD4+ T cells sorted from blood. Sample subset: CD45RA-negative fraction. The receptors derive from a woman aged 30 to 39 in good health.

This rearrangement joins TRBV5-1 to TRBJ2-7, with a tentative D call TRBD2 (6 bases). Germline lookup yields CDR1 SGHRS and CDR2 YFSETQ. The CDR3 is 15 residues long. Between the trimmed V and J ends, which lost 0 bases and 3 bases, there was a span of 13 bases. CDR3 loop: CASSLEIAADYEQYF. The CDR3 nucleotides read TGCGCCAGCAGCTTGGAAATAGCGGCGGACTACGAGCAGTACTTC.

V gene TRBV7-9 combines with J gene TRBJ1-2, with D unresolved. The CDR3 totals 15 residues. Trimming took 5 bases from V and 4 from J, leaving 17 bases between them. Germline V gene data show CDR1 as SEHNR and CDR2 as FQNEAQ (reference sequence). CDR3 in amino acids: CASSPGSHSIYGYTF. CDR3 DNA sequence: TGTGCCAGCAGCCCTGGAAGCCATTCAATCTATGGCTACACCTTC.

This chain connects TRBV6-5 to TRBJ1-1; TRBD1 is a possible D gene (5 bases). Trimming cost V 6 bases and J 1 base, with 12 bases left between them. This CDR3 spans 14 amino acids. Per the germline V gene, CDR1 is MNHEY and CDR2 is SVGAGI. This chain's CDR3 is CASSPWGENTEAFF. The CDR3 bases are TGTGCCAGCAGCCCCTGGGGGGAGAACACTGAAGCTTTCTTT.

This clone was recorded many times. This chain uses TRBV5-1 with TRBJ1-2; D perhaps matches TRBD1 (5 bases). CDR3 length: 14 amino acids. V was pared by 0 bases and J by 8 bases, with 14 bases between. The V gene's germline CDR1 is SGHRS and CDR2 YFSETQ. CDR3 residues: CASSLDQGRTGYTF. The CDR3 nucleotides are TGCGCCAGCAGCTTGGATCAGGGTAGGACCGGCTACACCTTC.

This chain uses TRBV28 with TRBJ2-7, with a tentative D call TRBD2 (6 bases). The CDR3 is 16 amino acids. The germline gives CDR1 MDHEN, CDR2 SYDVKM. Trimming shortened V by 6 bases and J by 0 bases, and 18 bases separated the two germline ends. As DNA, the CDR3 is TGTGCCAGCAGCGGGGCCTTGGCGGGATACTCCTACGAGCAGTACTTC. It translates to CASSGALAGYSYEQYF.